This T cell receptor (beta chain) was obtained from a study of graft-versus-host responses after intestinal transplantation (dated by TCRdb to about 2021). As for the study more broadly: Recipients received multivisceral, liver-intestinal, or isolated intestinal transplants. A cohort of about 26 intestinal transplant recipients, including one retransplant, was enrolled, and a few patients lacking pretransplant specimens were excluded. To identify alloreactive clones, pre-transplant mixed lymphocyte reaction products were sequenced and then compared with unstimulated pre-transplant donor and recipient T cells. Donor T cell macrochimerism was defined as a peak of at least 4% donor T cells among recipient peripheral blood mononuclear cells. After intestinal transplantation, graft-versus-host and host-versus-graft alloreactive T cell clones in the graft, circulation and bone marrow were tracked using bulk TCR-beta CDR3 sequencing. All recipients received anti-thymocyte globulin induction followed by maintenance tacrolimus and steroids for approximately 3 years. Instead of going to the commercial service, samples from a few later patients were sequenced in-house on an Illumina MiSeq and processed with MiXCR. What the authors observed across the whole study: In patients with donor T cell macrochimerism, the allografts had high GvH to HvG T cell clonal ratios. GvH clones were detected in recipient bone marrow, and some appeared earlier in ileal mucosa or blood, consistent with an intestinal mucosal origin. Peak levels of circulating GvH clones were associated with declines in HvG clones early after transplant. The conclusions were limited by the relatively low number and heterogeneity of the intestinal transplant patients.

Comment on this clone: Its antigen is unknown. A far larger clone is one nucleotide away, so this likely arose from a read error.

Library generation was performed with the immunoSEQ multiplex PCR assay. Adaptive Biotechnologies carried out high-throughput TCR-beta CDR3 sequencing of genomic DNA for most patients. On the authors' methods: Adaptive's ImmunoSEQ software supplied the TCR sequencing data for about 18 patients, while MiXCR and VDJtools were used to process a few other patients. CDR3 nucleotide sequences shared between donor and recipient were removed because their origin could not be assigned. Alloreactive clones required at least 2-fold expansion over unstimulated cells and minimum CFSE-low frequency of 0.002% (template counts) or 0.001% (read counts). Clones detected in sequenced pre-transplant spleen, lymph node, or MLR CFSE-low populations of the donor or recipient were defined as mappable. Cumulative frequency of alloreactive clones was calculated as a percentage of all sequences weighted by copy number. TCRdb limited this immuneACCESS table to in-frame rearrangements with V and J called. A share of clones is missing; checked studies link under half to unresolved V genes, and the rest is unexplained. The V and J calls and the clone size are those of that table, but D and trimming were determined from the DNA. The sample table shows fewer than 5,500 clones, and around 70% are seen once. In total, the top ten clones hold approximately 40% of the sample.

For CDR1 and CDR2, the germline V gene lists LGHNA and YSLEER. Counted from cysteine to phenylalanine, this CDR3 has 16 amino acids. The CDR3 DNA has 48 bases and is translated from base 1. In the first month after transplant, blood samples were collected up to 4 times, and after that at least monthly when available. This TCR was sampled from a human patient who received an intestinal transplant, so some T cells may come from the graft donor. Recombination connected TRBV4-3 to TRBJ1-4; the D gene lacks a confident call. Sequencing used PBMCs, obtained approximately 310 days after intestinal transplant. The base sequence is TGCGCCAGCTGCCAAGATCTGGGGTTCACTAATGAAAAACTGTTTTTT. Its translation is CASCQDLGFTNEKLFF.